These 5 T cell receptor beta chains share one sample of origin, sequenced in a study of CXCR3-negative and CXCR3-positive naive CD8 T cells. TRB cDNA libraries were made by UMI-labeled 5' RACE. TCRdb reprocessed the 5' RACE reads and keeps a single row for each CDR3 protein, giving no DNA. The sample has 45,000 or so distinct CDR3 sequences. Material: naive CXCR3- CD8+ T cells from blood. Noted subset: CD45RO-CCR7+CD27+CD95- naive CD8+ T cells lacking CXCR3 (TNR3-). These receptors were taken from a human donor in good health. Some clones in this sample may be carry-over from other donors' samples.

The chain has TRBV7-2 and TRBJ2-3. The CDR3 totals 11 residues. Germline CDR1 reads SGHTA; CDR2 reads FQGNSA. CDR3: CASSFWGTQYF.

The CDR3 reads CASSEEGGDSVAEQYF. The rearrangement links TRBV2 to TRBJ2-7; the D call of TRBD1 rests on TCRdb alone, since no DNA is present to check it. The CDR3 spans 16 residues. CDR1 and CDR2 from the germline V gene are SNHLY and FYNNEI.

This chain joins TRBV14 and TRBJ1-6. Per germline, CDR1 SGHDN and CDR2 FVKESK. The CDR3 runs 12 residues. The CDR3 spells CASSQGTSPLHF. Supplemented by reference TRBV14 and TRBJ1-6, the full variable domain reads EAGVTQFPSHSVIEKGQTVTLRCDPISGHDNLYWYRRVMGKEIKFLLHFVKESKQDESGMPNNRFLAERTGGTYSTLKVQPAELEDSGVYFCASSQGTSPLHFGNGTRLTVT.

The chain has TRBV5-4 and TRBJ1-1. The CDR3 covers 15 residues. The germline V gene has CDR1 SGHNT and CDR2 YYREEE (reference sequence). The CDR3 loop is CASSLATVLNTEAFF.

The chain employs TRBV28 and TRBJ2-7; the D gene TCRdb calls, TRBD1, cannot be checked with no DNA. CDR3 length: 16 amino acids. CDR1 and CDR2 from the germline V gene are MDHEN and SYDVKM. The CDR3: CASSSPVVGQGYEQYF.